The subject of this entry is one T cell receptor beta chain. This specimen belongs to a study of cytomegalovirus exposure and HLA in healthy donors. The PCR used 60 Vbeta and 13 Jbeta primers. Data came from immunoSEQ multiplex PCR; TCRdb stores just in-frame clones and leaves some out. Among 70,000 to 100,000 clones, roughly 69% were seen once, and the ten largest hold 2.5% to 3%. Germline CDR1 and CDR2: MDHEN and SYDVKM. The germline V and J ends were trimmed by 4 bases and 9 bases, with 16 bases remaining between them. The CDR3 has 13 amino acids. The chain is built from TRBV28 and TRBJ2-7; D uncertain. Material: PBMCs. The TCR was taken from a man aged 45 to 65 in good health and CMV-seronegative. CDR3 amino acids: CASSSSPREVQYF. In nucleotides, the CDR3 is TGTGCCAGCAGTTCGTCCCCAAGAGAAGTGCAGTACTTC.